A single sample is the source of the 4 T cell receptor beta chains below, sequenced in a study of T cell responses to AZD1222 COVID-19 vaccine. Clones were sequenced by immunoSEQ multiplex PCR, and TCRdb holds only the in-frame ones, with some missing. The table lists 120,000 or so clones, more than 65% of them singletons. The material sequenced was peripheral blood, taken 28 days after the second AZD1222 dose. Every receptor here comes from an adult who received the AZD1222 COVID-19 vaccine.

The CDR3 region is CASSLRPQDNGYTF. The DNA for the CDR3 is TGTGCCAGCAGCTTAAGACCCCAGGATAACGGCTACACCTTC. This sequence joins TRBV7-3 and TRBJ1-2, with D uncertain. Between the trimmed V and J ends, which lost 1 base and 8 bases, there was a span of 14 bases. Looked up from germline, CDR1 is SGHTA and CDR2 is FQGTGA. The CDR3 runs 14 residues. The complete variable domain, with remaining parts taken from reference TRBV7-3 and TRBJ1-2, reads GAGVSQTPSNKVTEKGKYVELRCDPISGHTALYWYRQSLGQGPEFLIYFQGTGAADDSGLPNDRFFAVRPEGSVSTLKIQRTERGDSAVYLCASSLRPQDNGYTFGSGTRLTVV.

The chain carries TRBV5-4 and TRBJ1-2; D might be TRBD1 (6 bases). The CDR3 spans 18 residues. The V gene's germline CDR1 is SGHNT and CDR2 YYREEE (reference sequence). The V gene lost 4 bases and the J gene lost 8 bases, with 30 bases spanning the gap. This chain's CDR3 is CASSLGHPVSQAWGGYTF. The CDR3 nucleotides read TGTGCCAGCAGCCTGGGACACCCTGTCTCCCAAGCCTGGGGAGGCTACACCTTC. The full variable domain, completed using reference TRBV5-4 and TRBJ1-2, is ETGVTQSPTHLIKTRGQQVTLRCSSQSGHNTVSWYQQALGQGPQFIFQYYREEENGRGNFPPRFSGLQFPNYSSELNVNALELDDSALYLCASSLGHPVSQAWGGYTFGSGTRLTVV.

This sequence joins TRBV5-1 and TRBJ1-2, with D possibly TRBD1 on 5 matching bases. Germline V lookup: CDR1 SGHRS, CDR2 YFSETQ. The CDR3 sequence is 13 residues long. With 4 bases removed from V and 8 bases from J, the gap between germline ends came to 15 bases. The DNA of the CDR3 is TGCGCCAGCAGCGACCCCGGGGCGCGGGGCTACACCTTC. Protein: CASSDPGARGYTF.

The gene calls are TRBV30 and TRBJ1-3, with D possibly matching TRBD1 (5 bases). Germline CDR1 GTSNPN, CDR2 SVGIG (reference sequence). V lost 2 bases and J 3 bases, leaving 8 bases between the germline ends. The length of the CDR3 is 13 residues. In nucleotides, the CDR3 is TGTGCCTGGAGTTTGGACATTGGAAACACCATATATTTT. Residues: CAWSLDIGNTIYF.